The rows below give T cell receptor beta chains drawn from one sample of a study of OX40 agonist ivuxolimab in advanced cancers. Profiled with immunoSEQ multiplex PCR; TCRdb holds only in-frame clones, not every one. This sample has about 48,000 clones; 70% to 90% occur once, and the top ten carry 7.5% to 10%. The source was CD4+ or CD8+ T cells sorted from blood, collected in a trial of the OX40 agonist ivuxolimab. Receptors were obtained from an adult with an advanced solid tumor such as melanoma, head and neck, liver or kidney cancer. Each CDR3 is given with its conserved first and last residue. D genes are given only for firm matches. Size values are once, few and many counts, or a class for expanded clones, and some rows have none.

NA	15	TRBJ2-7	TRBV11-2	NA	CASSHPLGPVLEQYF	TGTGCCAGCAGCCACCCCCTCGGCCCGGTGCTCGAGCAGTACTTC
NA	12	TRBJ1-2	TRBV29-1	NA	CSVGRPNYGYTF	TGCAGCGTTGGCAGGCCCAACTATGGCTACACCTTC
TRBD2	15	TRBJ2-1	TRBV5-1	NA	CASSLGTSGHNEQFF	TGCGCCAGCAGCTTGGGGACTAGCGGCCACAATGAGCAGTTCTTC
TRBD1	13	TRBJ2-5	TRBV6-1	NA	CASWGQNRETQYF	TGTGCCAGCTGGGGACAGAATCGAGAGACCCAGTACTTC
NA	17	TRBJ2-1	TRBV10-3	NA	CAISDPSVGSSYNEQFF	TGTGCCATCAGTGACCCTTCCGTAGGGAGTTCCTACAATGAGCAGTTCTTC
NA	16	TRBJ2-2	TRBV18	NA	CASSPSKGGAAGELFF	TGTGCCAGCTCACCTTCCAAAGGAGGGGCGGCCGGGGAGCTGTTTTTT
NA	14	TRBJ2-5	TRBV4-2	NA	CASSQGAEQETQYF	TGTGCCAGCAGCCAGGGGGCGGAGCAAGAGACCCAGTACTTC
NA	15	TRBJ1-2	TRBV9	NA	CASSRRDITNYGYTF	TGTGCCAGCAGCCGACGGGACATAACTAACTATGGCTACACCTTC
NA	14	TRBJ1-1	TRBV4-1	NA	CASSQDQGGTEAFF	TGCGCCAGCAGCCAAGATCAGGGTGGCACTGAAGCTTTCTTT
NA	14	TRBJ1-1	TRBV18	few	CASSPGGRKTEAFF	TGTGCCAGCTCGCCTGGGGGGCGAAAAACTGAAGCTTTCTTT
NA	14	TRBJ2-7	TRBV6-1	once	CASSGLQGGYEQYF	TGTGCCAGCAGTGGGCTCCAGGGTGGCTACGAGCAGTACTTC
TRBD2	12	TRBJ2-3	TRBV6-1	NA	CASGGGGDTQYF	TGTGCCAGCGGCGGCGGGGGAGATACGCAGTATTTT
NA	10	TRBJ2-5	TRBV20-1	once	CSASLETQYF	TGCAGTGCTAGTCTTGAGACCCAGTACTTC
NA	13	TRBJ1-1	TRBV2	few	CASQRNGNTEAFF	TGTGCCAGCCAAAGGAACGGGAACACTGAAGCTTTCTTT
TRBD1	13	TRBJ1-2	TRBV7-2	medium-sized	CASSQGQLYGYTF	TGTGCCAGCAGCCAGGGACAGCTCTATGGCTACACCTTC
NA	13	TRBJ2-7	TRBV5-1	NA	CASSPAPAYEQYF	TGCGCCAGCAGCCCTGCCCCCGCCTACGAGCAGTACTTC
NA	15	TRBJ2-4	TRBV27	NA	CASRPTGLAKNIQYF	TGTGCCAGCAGACCAACAGGGTTAGCCAAAAACATTCAGTACTTC
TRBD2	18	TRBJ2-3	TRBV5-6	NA	CASSLLKSASGSPDTQYF	TGTGCCAGCAGCTTGTTGAAGTCGGCTAGCGGGAGTCCAGATACGCAGTATTTT
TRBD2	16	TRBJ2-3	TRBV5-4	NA	CASSFRLAVSTDTQYF	TGTGCCAGCAGCTTCCGACTAGCGGTTAGCACAGATACGCAGTATTTT
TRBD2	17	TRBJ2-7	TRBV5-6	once	CASSLGPRLAGGPGQYF	TGTGCCAGCAGCTTGGGTCCTCGGCTAGCGGGAGGGCCCGGGCAGTACTTC
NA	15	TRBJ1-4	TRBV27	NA	CASTSAKTARGKLFF	TGTGCCAGCACCTCGGCCAAAACAGCTCGCGGAAAACTGTTTTTT
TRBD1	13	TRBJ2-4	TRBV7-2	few	CASSLERGRQCYF	TGTGCCAGCAGCCTAGAGAGGGGGCGGCAGTGCTACTTC
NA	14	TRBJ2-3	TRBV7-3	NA	CASSFRSGADTQYF	TGTGCCAGCAGCTTCAGATCGGGGGCAGATACGCAGTATTTT
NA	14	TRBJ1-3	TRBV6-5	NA	CASIGRTSGNTIYF	TGTGCCAGCATTGGTAGGACCTCTGGAAACACCATATATTTT
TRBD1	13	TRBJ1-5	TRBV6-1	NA	CASSTGGRQPQHF	TGTGCCAGCAGTACAGGGGGCAGGCAGCCCCAGCATTTT
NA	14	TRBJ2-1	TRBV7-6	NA	CASSPPGVPHEQFF	TGTGCCAGCAGCCCTCCAGGGGTGCCCCATGAGCAGTTCTTC
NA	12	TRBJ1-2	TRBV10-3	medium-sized	CAISESMYGYTF	TGTGCCATCAGTGAGTCTATGTATGGCTACACCTTC
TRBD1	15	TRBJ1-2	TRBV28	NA	CASSSQGGGNYGYTF	TGTGCCAGCAGTTCTCAGGGAGGGGGCAACTATGGCTACACCTTC
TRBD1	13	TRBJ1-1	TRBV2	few	CASRGTGGTEAFF	TGTGCCAGCAGGGGGACAGGGGGCACTGAAGCTTTCTTT
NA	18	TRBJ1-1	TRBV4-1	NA	CASSQDRRLVGGDTEAFF	TGCGCCAGCAGCCAAGATCGGAGGCTAGTAGGAGGGGACACTGAAGCTTTCTTT
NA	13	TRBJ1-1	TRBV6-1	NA	CASGLAARAEAFF	TGTGCCAGCGGCCTTGCCGCGAGGGCTGAAGCTTTCTTT
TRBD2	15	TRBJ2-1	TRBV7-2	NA	CASSILTSGSGEQFF	TGTGCCAGCAGCATCTTGACTAGCGGGAGTGGTGAGCAGTTCTTC
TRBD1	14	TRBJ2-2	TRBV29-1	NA	CSGGQGEDTGELFF	TGCAGCGGGGGACAGGGGGAAGACACCGGGGAGCTGTTTTTT
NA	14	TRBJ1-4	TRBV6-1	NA	CASSEGGVNEKLFF	TGTGCCAGCAGTGAAGGGGGGGTTAATGAAAAACTGTTTTTT
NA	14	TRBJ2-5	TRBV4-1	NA	CASSQVGASETQYF	TGCGCCAGCAGCCAAGTCGGCGCAAGCGAGACCCAGTACTTC
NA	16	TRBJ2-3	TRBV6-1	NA	CASSEGWEWVTDTQYF	TGTGCCAGCAGTGAAGGGTGGGAGTGGGTTACAGATACGCAGTATTTT
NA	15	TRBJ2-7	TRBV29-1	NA	CSVLGGTGVAYEQYF	TGCAGCGTCCTCGGGGGTACAGGGGTAGCCTACGAGCAGTACTTC
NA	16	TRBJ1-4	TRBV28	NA	CASSLFGHRRNEKLFF	TGTGCCAGCAGTTTATTCGGGCACAGACGAAATGAAAAACTGTTTTTT
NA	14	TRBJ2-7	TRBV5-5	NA	CASSPPRGGYEQYF	TGTGCCAGCAGCCCACCCAGGGGTGGGTACGAGCAGTACTTC
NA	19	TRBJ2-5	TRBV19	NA	CASSIRGRATAGRGETQYF	TGTGCCAGTAGTATTAGAGGCCGGGCAACGGCGGGAAGGGGAGAGACCCAGTACTTC
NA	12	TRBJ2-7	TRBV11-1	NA	CASSLAGYEQYF	TGTGCCAGCAGCTTAGCAGGGTACGAGCAGTACTTC
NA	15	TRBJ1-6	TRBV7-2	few	CASSSQTGPNSPLHF	TGTGCCAGCAGCTCACAGACAGGTCCGAATTCACCCCTCCACTTT
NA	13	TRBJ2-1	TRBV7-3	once	CASSLGGSAGLFF	TGTGCCAGCAGCTTGGGTGGGTCAGCCGGGTTGTTCTTC
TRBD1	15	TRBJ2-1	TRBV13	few	CASSRRQGYYNEQFF	TGTGCCAGCAGCCGCAGACAGGGGTACTACAATGAGCAGTTCTTC
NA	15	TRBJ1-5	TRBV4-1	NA	CASSQDTVTGRPQHF	TGCGCCAGCAGCCAAGATACTGTAACGGGTAGGCCCCAGCATTTT
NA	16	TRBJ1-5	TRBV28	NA	CASSLAGSWARQPQHF	TGTGCCAGCAGTTTGGCCGGAAGTTGGGCTAGGCAGCCCCAGCATTTT
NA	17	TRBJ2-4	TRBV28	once	CASSSYRDTKAKNIQYF	TGTGCCAGCAGTTCATACCGGGACACAAAAGCGAAAAACATTCAGTACTTC
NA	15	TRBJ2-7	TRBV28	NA	CASSETGLEGHEQYF	TGTGCCAGCAGTGAGACTGGCCTGGAGGGCCACGAGCAGTACTTC
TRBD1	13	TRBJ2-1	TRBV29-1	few	CSVEGTGNNEQFF	TGCAGCGTTGAAGGGACAGGGAACAATGAGCAGTTCTTC
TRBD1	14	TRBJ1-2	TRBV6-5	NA	CASRGGQGAFGYTF	TGTGCCAGCAGGGGAGGACAGGGGGCCTTTGGCTACACCTTC
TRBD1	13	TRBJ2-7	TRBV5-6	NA	CASSPRTGAAQYF	TGTGCCAGCAGCCCAAGGACAGGGGCGGCGCAGTACTTC
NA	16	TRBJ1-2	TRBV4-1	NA	CASSQPYRGTAYGYTF	TGCGCCAGCAGCCAACCCTATCGGGGCACCGCCTATGGCTACACCTTC
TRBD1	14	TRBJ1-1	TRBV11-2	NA	CASSLNRGDTEAFF	TGTGCCAGCAGCTTAAACAGGGGCGACACTGAAGCTTTCTTT
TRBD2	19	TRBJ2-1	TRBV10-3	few	CAISLYGTSGRGADNEQFF	TGTGCCATCAGTTTGTACGGGACTAGCGGGAGGGGCGCGGATAATGAGCAGTTCTTC